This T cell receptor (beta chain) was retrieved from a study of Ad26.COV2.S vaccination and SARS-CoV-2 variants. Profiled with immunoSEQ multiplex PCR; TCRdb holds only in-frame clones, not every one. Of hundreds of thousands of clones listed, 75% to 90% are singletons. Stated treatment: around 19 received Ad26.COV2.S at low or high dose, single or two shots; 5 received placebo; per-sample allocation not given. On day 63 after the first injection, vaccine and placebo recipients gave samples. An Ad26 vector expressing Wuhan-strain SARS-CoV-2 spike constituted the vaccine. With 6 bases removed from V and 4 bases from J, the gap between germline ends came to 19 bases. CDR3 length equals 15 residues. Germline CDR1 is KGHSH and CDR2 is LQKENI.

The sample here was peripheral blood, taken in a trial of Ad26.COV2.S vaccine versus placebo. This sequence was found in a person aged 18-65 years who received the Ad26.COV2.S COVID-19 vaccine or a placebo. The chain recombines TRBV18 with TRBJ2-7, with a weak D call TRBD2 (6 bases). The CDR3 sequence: CASSQGGAGGYEQYF. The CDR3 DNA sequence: TGTGCCAGCTCGCAAGGAGGGGCCGGGGGTTACGAGCAGTACTTC.